Listed below are T cell receptor beta chains from one sample, sequenced in a study of T cells in Graves' hyperthyroidism and ophthalmopathy. TCRdb itself ran the multiplex PCR reads through MiXCR, one entry per CDR3 protein. The sample shows a few hundred thousand distinct CDR3 sequences, 13% of them seen only once. The material sequenced was blood. All receptors come from a woman under 30 with Graves' hyperthyroidism. Each CDR3 is given with its conserved first and last residue. Fields, in order: V gene, J gene, clone size, D gene, CDR3 protein, CDR3 DNA. D genes are given only for firm matches. Rows may omit the clone size; those that give it use once, few, many or a size class.

>TRBV19|TRBJ2-5|once|TRBD1
CASSIPNRGETQYF
TGTGCCAGTAGTATCCCGAACAGGGGAGAGACCCAGTACTTC
>TRBV30|TRBJ2-7|many|TRBD1
CAWSHDRVLEQYF
TGTGCCTGGAGCCATGACAGGGTGTTAGAGCAGTACTTC
>TRBV27|TRBJ1-1|many|TRBD1
CASSPDRVRAEAFF
TGTGCCAGCAGTCCTGACAGGGTAAGGGCTGAAGCTTTCTTT
>TRBV3-1|TRBJ2-7|few|TRBD2
CASSQAGTSGSEQYF
TGTGCCAGCAGCCAGGCCGGGACTAGCGGGAGTGAGCAGTACTTC
>TRBV20-1|TRBJ2-7|-|TRBD1
CSARGLGTGWNEQYF
TGCAGTGCTAGAGGGCTCGGGACAGGGTGGAACGAGCAGTACTTC
>TRBV7-9|TRBJ1-1|many|-
CAGAGTTEAFF
TGTGCCGGTGCGGGGACCACTGAAGCTTTCTTT
>TRBV28|TRBJ1-1|many|-
CASMSSSTEAFF
TGTGCCAGCATGAGTAGTAGCACTGAAGCTTTCTTT
>TRBV28|TRBJ1-2|many|-
CASSYNYGYTF
TGTGCCAGCAGTTATAACTATGGCTACACCTTC
>TRBV7-2|TRBJ1-3|many|-
CASSQGGFANTIYF
TGTGCCAGCAGTCAAGGAGGGTTCGCAAACACCATATATTTT
>TRBV5-1|TRBJ2-5|-|-
CASSLWGQNGDETQYF
TGCGCCAGCAGCTTATGGGGGCAAAATGGGGATGAGACCCAGTACTTC
>TRBV11-1|TRBJ2-2|many|-
CASSPRSSANTGGLFF
TGTGCCAGCAGCCCTAGGAGTAGCGCAAACACCGGGGGGCTGTTTTTT
>TRBV7-2|TRBJ1-2|many|-
CASSLRQNYGYTF
TGTGCCAGCAGCTTAAGACAGAACTATGGCTACACCTTC
>TRBV30|TRBJ2-3|many|-
CAWTSGTDTQYF
TGTGCCTGGACTAGCGGCACAGATACGCAGTATTTT
>TRBV14|TRBJ1-1|many|-
CASSQAENTEAFF
TGTGCCAGCAGCCAAGCTGAGAACACTGAAGCTTTCTTT
>TRBV2|TRBJ2-5|-|-
CATSGPSETQYF
TGTGCCACCTCAGGCCCCTCAGAGACCCAGTACTTC
>TRBV2|TRBJ2-7|many|TRBD2
CASSGAGEDYEQYF
TGTGCCAGCAGTGGAGCGGGGGAGGACTACGAGCAGTACTTC
>TRBV6-2/TRBV6-3|TRBJ2-7|many|TRBD2
CASSPGGPPYEQYF
TGTGCCAGCAGCCCGGGAGGGCCGCCCTACGAGCAGTACTTC
>TRBV29-1|TRBJ1-1|many|-
CSVGPQAGGTEAFF
TGCAGCGTTGGCCCTCAGGCGGGCGGCACTGAAGCTTTCTTT
>TRBV28|TRBJ2-6|-|-
CASSFLGVRAKVLTF
TGTGCCAGCAGTTTTTTAGGGGTGAGGGCCAAGGTCCTGACTTTC
>TRBV28|TRBJ2-3|many|-
CASRDRTDTQYF
TGTGCCAGCAGGGACCGCACAGATACGCAGTATTTT
>TRBV7-2|TRBJ1-5|many|-
CASSLEPLGQPQHF
TGTGCCAGCAGCTTAGAACCCCTGGGTCAGCCCCAGCATTTT
>TRBV7-3|TRBJ2-3|-|-
CASSSAGGEPSTDTQYF
TGTGCCAGCAGCTCCGCAGGGGGGGAACCTAGCACAGATACGCAGTATTTT
>TRBV6-5|TRBJ2-7|many|-
CASSYSVSYEQYF
TGTGCCAGCAGCTACTCGGTCTCCTACGAGCAGTACTTC
>TRBV28|TRBJ1-6|many|-
CASTSTGPINSPLHF
TGTGCCAGCACCTCTACGGGACCGATTAATTCACCCCTCCACTTT
>TRBV20-1|TRBJ1-4|many|-
CSARNPGRSNEKLFF
TGCAGTGCTAGAAACCCAGGACGGTCTAATGAAAAACTGTTTTTT
>TRBV7-9|TRBJ2-1|many|TRBD2
CASSPLTSGREQFF
TGTGCCAGCAGCCCACTGACTAGCGGGAGAGAGCAGTTCTTC
>TRBV18|TRBJ1-1|-|-
CASSPPYGPLAEAFF
TGTGCCAGCTCACCACCTTACGGACCTCTAGCTGAAGCTTTCTTT
>TRBV19|TRBJ1-6|-|TRBD1
CASGGTGFLKPLHF
TGTGCCAGTGGGGGGACAGGATTTCTAAAACCCCTCCACTTT
>TRBV20-1|TRBJ2-7|many|TRBD2
CSARSSGTSIREQYF
TGCAGTGCTAGATCTTCCGGGACTAGTATCCGCGAGCAGTACTTC
>TRBV19|TRBJ1-1|many|TRBD1
CASSIQGAPTEAFF
TGTGCCAGTAGTATACAGGGGGCGCCCACTGAAGCTTTCTTT
>TRBV10-3|TRBJ2-1|many|TRBD2
CATGTSGRARNEQFF
TGTGCCACGGGGACTAGCGGGAGGGCCAGGAATGAGCAGTTCTTC
>TRBV4-1|TRBJ2-1|many|TRBD2
CASSLPGLAVSDEQFF
TGCGCCAGCAGCCTCCCGGGACTAGCGGTGTCCGATGAGCAGTTCTTC
>TRBV10-1|TRBJ1-1|many|-
CASSGTTLIGHTEAFF
TGCGCCAGCAGTGGTACGACACTCATAGGGCACACTGAAGCTTTCTTT
>TRBV27|TRBJ2-7|many|TRBD2
CASSRAGAYEQYF
TGTGCCAGCAGTCGAGCGGGGGCCTACGAGCAGTACTTC
>TRBV6-2/TRBV6-3|TRBJ2-5|-|-
CASSYLRGYGEAQYF
TGTGCCAGCAGTTATCTCCGGGGGTATGGGGAGGCCCAGTACTTC
>TRBV6-1|TRBJ2-5|few|-
CASTPRGQGETQYF
TGTGCCAGCACCCCACGGGGGCAGGGGGAGACCCAGTACTTC
>TRBV15|TRBJ2-7|many|-
CATSEPGAIDYEQYF
TGTGCCACCAGCGAACCGGGCGCAATAGACTACGAGCAGTACTTC
>TRBV6-2/TRBV6-3|TRBJ2-1|few|-
CASQEGYNEQFF
TGTGCCAGCCAGGAGGGTTACAATGAGCAGTTCTTC
>TRBV7-2|TRBJ2-7|many|TRBD2
CASSLLASGSGEQYF
TGTGCCAGCAGCCTGTTGGCTAGCGGGAGTGGCGAGCAGTACTTC
>TRBV5-1|TRBJ2-4|few|-
CASSLAGLAKNIQYF
TGCGCCAGCAGCTTGGCCGGGCTAGCCAAAAACATTCAGTACTTC
>TRBV4-3|TRBJ1-5|-|-
CASSQDLPYPKQPQHF
TGCGCCAGCAGCCAAGATCTTCCATACCCGAAACAGCCCCAGCATTTT
>TRBV14|TRBJ1-5|many|TRBD1
CASSYARTGGDSNQPQHF
TGTGCCAGCAGCTACGCCCGGACAGGGGGGGATAGCAATCAGCCCCAGCATTTT
>TRBV27|TRBJ1-2|many|-
CASSKTPGSFYGYTF
TGTGCCAGCAGTAAAACCCCAGGTTCCTTCTATGGCTACACCTTC
>TRBV20-1|TRBJ1-2|many|-
CSAGGSGWRGYTF
TGCAGTGCCGGGGGTTCCGGATGGAGAGGCTACACCTTC
>TRBV19|TRBJ1-1|-|-
CASSLSLASTEAFF
TGTGCCAGTAGTCTCAGTTTGGCGAGCACTGAAGCTTTCTTT
>TRBV6-5|TRBJ2-6|many|TRBD1
CASSYSRQGAGGANVLTF
TGTGCCAGCAGTTACTCGAGACAGGGGGCGGGGGGGGCCAACGTCCTGACTTTC
>TRBV28|TRBJ2-2|many|-
CASTFFSLTKTGELFF
TGTGCCAGCACCTTCTTTTCGCTAACCAAGACCGGGGAGCTGTTTTTT
>TRBV6-1|TRBJ1-5|many|-
CASSEAFNQPQHF
TGTGCCAGCAGTGAAGCCTTTAATCAGCCCCAGCATTTT